The 2 T cell receptor beta chains below all came from one sample that was sequenced in a study of T cell changes during pregnancy in multiple sclerosis (dated by TCRdb to between 2017 and 2020). Receptor libraries were prepared by the immunoSEQ multiplex PCR assay. As stored in TCRdb, this immuneACCESS dataset retains in-frame rearrangements with V and J assigned. A fraction of the clones does not appear; measured against another copy, unresolved V genes explain less than half of the discrepancy, and the remainder lacks a known reason. This sample gives over 70,000 clones in total; around 90% of them show up just once. The ten largest clones take up 1.5% to 2% of the sample. Material: peripheral blood, obtained in the first trimester of pregnancy. The receptors come from a female donor in good health, enrolled as a control in a pregnancy study.

The rearrangement uses TRBV28 and TRBJ2-2; TRBD2 agrees at 7 bases. The CDR3 runs to 12 residues. Trimming took 11 bases from V and 3 from J; bases not matched to a gene: 3. The V gene's germline CDR1 is MDHEN and CDR2 SYDVKM. The CDR3 bases are TGTGCCGGGGGGGGATACACCGGGGAGCTGTTTTTT. Amino acid sequence: CAGGGYTGELFF.

A few counts support this clone. The rearrangement uses TRBV5-1 and TRBJ1-3; maybe TRBD1 (5 bases). Germline assignment: CDR1 SGHRS and CDR2 YFSETQ. The CDR3 consists of 16 residues. The germline V and J ends were trimmed by 3 bases and 4 bases, with 17 bases remaining between them. The CDR3 DNA follows: TGCGCCAGCAGCTCGGGGGGTCAGTCTTTCGGAAACACCATATATTTT. Its translation: CASSSGGQSFGNTIYF.